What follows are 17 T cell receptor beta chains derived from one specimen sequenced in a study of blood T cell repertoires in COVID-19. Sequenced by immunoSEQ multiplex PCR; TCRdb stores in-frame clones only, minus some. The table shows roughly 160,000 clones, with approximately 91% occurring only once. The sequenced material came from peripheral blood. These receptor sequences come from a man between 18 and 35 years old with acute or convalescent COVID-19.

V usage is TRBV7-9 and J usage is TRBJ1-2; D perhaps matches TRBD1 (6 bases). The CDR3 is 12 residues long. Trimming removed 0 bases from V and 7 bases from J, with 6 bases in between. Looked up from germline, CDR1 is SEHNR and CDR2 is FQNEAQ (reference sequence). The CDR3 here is CASSLAGGGYTF. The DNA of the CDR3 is TGTGCCAGCAGCTTAGCAGGGGGTGGCTACACCTTC. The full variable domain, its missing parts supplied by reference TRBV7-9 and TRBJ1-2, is DTGVSQNPRHKITKRGQNVTFRCDPISEHNRLYWYRQTLGQGPEFLTYFQNEAQLEKSRLLSDRFSAERPKGSFSTLEIQRTEQGDSAMYLCASSLAGGGYTFGSGTRLTVV.

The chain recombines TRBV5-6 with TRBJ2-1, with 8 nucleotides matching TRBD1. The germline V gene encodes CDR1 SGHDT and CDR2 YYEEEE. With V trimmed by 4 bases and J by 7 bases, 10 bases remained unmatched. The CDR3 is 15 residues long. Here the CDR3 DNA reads TGTGCCAGCAGCCTACCTGGGACAGGTGGAAATGAGCAGTTCTTC. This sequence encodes CASSLPGTGGNEQFF.

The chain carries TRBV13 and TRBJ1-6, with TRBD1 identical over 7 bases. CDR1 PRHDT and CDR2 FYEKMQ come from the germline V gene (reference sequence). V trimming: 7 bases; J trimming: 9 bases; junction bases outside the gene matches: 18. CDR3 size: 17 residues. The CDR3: CASTLRGFRQGGSPLHF. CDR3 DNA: TGTGCCAGCACCTTGCGTGGATTCCGACAGGGTGGTTCACCCCTCCACTTT.

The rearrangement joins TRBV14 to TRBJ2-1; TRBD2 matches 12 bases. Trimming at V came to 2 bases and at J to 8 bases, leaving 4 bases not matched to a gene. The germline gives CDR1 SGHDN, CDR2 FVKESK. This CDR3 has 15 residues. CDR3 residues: CASSQNLAGGYEQFF. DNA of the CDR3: TGTGCCAGCAGCCAAAATCTAGCGGGGGGGTATGAGCAGTTCTTC.

The CDR3 DNA reads as TGTGCCAGCAGCTTAGTTTTAGCGGGAGGGCCTGGAAATGAGCAGTTCTTC. As protein: CASSLVLAGGPGNEQFF. The chain carries TRBV7-9 and TRBJ2-1; 11 bases fit TRBD2. The CDR3 runs to 17 residues. With 1 base clipped from V and 7 bases from J, the junction kept 9 bases outside the gene matches. CDR1 and CDR2 (germline): SEHNR, FQNEAQ (reference sequence).

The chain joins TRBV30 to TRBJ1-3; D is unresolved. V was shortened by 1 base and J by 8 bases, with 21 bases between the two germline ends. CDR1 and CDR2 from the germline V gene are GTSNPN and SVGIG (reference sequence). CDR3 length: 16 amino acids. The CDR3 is CAWSANHSTRGDTIYF. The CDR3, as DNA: TGTGCCTGGAGTGCCAACCACTCGACGCGGGGAGACACCATATATTTT.

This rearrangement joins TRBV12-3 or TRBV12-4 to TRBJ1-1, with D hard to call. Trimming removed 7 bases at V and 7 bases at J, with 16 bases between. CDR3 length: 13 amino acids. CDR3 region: CASTELTLNEAFF. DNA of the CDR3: TGTGCCAGCACCGAGTTGACACTGAATGAAGCTTTCTTT.

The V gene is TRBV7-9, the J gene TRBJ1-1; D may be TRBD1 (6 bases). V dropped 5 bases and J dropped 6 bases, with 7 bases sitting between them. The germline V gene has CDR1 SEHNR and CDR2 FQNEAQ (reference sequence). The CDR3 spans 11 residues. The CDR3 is CASSGGPEAFF. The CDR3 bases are TGTGCCAGCAGCGGGGGCCCTGAAGCTTTCTTT.

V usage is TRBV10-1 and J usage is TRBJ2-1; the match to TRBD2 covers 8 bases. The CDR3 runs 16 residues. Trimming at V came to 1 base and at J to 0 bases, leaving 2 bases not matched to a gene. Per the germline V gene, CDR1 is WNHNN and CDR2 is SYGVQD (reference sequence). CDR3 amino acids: CASSEYREGSYNEQFF. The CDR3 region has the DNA TGCGCCAGCAGTGAGTACCGGGAGGGCTCCTACAATGAGCAGTTCTTC.

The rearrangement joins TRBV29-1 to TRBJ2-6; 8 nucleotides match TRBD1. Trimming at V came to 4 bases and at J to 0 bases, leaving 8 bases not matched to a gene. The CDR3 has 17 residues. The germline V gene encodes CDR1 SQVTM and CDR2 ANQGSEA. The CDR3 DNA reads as TGCAGCGTTGGGGGGACAGGTCTTTTCTCTGGGGCCAACGTCCTGACTTTC. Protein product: CSVGGTGLFSGANVLTF.

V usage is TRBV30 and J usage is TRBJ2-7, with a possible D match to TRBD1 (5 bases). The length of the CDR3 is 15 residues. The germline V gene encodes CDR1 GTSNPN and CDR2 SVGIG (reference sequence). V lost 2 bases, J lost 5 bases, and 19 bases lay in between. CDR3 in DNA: TGTGCCTGGAGTCATAGGGGCAGAAGGGCGAACGAGCAGTACTTC. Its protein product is CAWSHRGRRANEQYF.

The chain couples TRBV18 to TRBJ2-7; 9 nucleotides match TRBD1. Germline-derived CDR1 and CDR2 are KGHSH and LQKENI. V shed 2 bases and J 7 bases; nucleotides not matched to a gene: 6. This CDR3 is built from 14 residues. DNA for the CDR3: TGTGCCAGCTCACCAAGGGGACAGGGTGGGGAGCAGTACTTC. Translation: CASSPRGQGGEQYF.

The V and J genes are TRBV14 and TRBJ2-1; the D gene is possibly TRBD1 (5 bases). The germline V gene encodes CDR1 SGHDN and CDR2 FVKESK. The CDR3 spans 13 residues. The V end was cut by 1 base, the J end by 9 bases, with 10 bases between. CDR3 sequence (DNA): TGTGCCAGCAGCCAAGCCAGGGTGGGTGAGCAGTTCTTC. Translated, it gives CASSQARVGEQFF.

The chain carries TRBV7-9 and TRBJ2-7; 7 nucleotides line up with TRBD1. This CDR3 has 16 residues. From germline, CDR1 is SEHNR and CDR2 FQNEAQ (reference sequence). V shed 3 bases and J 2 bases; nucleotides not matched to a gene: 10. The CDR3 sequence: CASSFPTGMPTYEQYF. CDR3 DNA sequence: TGTGCCAGCAGCTTCCCGACAGGGATGCCCACCTACGAGCAGTACTTC.

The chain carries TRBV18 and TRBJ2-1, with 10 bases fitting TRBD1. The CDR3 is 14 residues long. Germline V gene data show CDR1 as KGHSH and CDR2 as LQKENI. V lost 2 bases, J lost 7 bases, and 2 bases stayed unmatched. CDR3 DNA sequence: TGTGCCAGCTCACCAAGACAGGGGGCGAATGAGCAGTTCTTC. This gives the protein CASSPRQGANEQFF.

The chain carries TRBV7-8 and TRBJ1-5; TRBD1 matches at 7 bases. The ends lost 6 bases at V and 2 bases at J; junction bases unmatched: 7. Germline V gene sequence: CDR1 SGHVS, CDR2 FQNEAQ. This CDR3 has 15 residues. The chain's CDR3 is CASSPDRARNQPQHF. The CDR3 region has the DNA TGTGCCAGCAGTCCTGACAGGGCCCGCAATCAGCCCCAGCATTTT.

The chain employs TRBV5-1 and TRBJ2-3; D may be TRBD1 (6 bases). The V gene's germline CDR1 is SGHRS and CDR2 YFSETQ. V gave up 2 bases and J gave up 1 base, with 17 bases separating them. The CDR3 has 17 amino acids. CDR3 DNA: TGCGCCAGCAGCTTACTCCGGGACACAACAGGCACAGATACGCAGTATTTT. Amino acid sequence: CASSLLRDTTGTDTQYF.